This TCR beta chain comes out of a study of blood T cell repertoires in COVID-19. Study details: The samples span acute and convalescent COVID-19 from the United States, Italy and Spain.

This CDR3 has 16 residues. Germline V gives CDR1 SGHAT, CDR2 FQNNGV. Unmatched junction bases numbered 5, after V lost 2 bases and J lost 3 bases. The table came from immunoSEQ multiplex PCR; TCRdb's copy has only in-frame clones and leaves some out. The sample has about 56,000 clones; 84% are singletons. The chain joins TRBV11-2 to TRBJ2-1; TRBD1 matches at 9 bases. The TCR comes from a woman at least 80 years old with acute or convalescent COVID-19. The specimen was peripheral blood. CDR3: CASSLNDRGFYNEQFF. The DNA of the CDR3 is TGTGCCAGCAGCTTAAATGACAGGGGGTTCTACAATGAGCAGTTCTTC.